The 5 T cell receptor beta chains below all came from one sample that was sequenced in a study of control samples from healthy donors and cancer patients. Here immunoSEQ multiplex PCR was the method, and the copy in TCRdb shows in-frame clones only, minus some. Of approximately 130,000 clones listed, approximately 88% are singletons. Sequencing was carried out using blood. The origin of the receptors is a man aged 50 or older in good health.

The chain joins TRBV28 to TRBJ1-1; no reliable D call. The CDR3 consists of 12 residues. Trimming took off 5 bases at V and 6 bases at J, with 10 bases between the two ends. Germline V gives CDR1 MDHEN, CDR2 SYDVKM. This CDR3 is CASSRKGAEAFF. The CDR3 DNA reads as TGTGCCAGCAGTCGTAAAGGCGCTGAAGCTTTCTTT. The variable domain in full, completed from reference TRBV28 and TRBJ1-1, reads DVKVTQSSRYLVKRTGEKVFLECVQDMDHENMFWYRQDPGLGLRLIYFSYDVKMKEKGDIPEGYSVSREKKERFSLILESASTNQTSMYLCASSRKGAEAFFGQGTRLTVV.

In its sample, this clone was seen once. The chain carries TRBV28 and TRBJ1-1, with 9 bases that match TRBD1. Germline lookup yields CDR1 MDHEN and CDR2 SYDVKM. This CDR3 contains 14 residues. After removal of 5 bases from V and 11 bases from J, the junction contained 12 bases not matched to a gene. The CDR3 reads CASSMTGGGSSAFF. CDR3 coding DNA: TGTGCCAGCAGTATGACAGGGGGAGGTTCTTCGGCTTTCTTT.

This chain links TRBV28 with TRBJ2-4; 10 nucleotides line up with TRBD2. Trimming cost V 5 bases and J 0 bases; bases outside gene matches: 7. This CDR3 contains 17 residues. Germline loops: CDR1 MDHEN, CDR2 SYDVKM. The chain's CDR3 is CASSPDSGGVAKNIQYF. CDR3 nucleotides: TGTGCCAGCAGTCCCGACAGCGGGGGGGTAGCCAAAAACATTCAGTACTTC.

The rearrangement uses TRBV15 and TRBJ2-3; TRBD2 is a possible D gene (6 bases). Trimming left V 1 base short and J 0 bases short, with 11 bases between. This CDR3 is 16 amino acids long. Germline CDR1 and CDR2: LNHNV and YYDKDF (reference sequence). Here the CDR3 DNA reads TGTGCCACCAGCAGAGGAGGTAGCGGTAGCACAGATACGCAGTATTTT. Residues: CATSRGGSGSTDTQYF.

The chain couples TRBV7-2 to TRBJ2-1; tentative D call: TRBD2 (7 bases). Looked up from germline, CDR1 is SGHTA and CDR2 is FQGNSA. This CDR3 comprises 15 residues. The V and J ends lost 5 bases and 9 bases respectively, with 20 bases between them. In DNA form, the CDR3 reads TGTGCCAGCAGCGCCCCCTTTAGGGGAGGGGGTGAGCAGTTCTTC. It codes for CASSAPFRGGGEQFF.